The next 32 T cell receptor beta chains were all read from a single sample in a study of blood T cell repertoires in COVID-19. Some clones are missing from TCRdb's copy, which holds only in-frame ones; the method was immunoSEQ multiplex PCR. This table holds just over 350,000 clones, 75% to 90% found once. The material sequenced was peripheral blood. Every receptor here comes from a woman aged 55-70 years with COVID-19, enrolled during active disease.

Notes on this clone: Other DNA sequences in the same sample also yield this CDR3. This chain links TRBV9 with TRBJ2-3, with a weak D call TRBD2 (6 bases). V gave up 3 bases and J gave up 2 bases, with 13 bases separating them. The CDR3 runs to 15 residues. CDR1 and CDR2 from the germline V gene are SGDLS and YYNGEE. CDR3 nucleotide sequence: TGTGCCAGCAGCGCCTCAGGGACTCACACAGATACGCAGTATTTT. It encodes CASSASGTHTDTQYF.

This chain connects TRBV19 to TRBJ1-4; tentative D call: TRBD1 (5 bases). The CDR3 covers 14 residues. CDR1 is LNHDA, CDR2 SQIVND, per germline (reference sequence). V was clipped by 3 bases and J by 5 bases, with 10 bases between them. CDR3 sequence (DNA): TGTGCCAGTAGTATTGGCGGGGGGAATGAAAAACTGTTTTTT. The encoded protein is CASSIGGGNEKLFF.

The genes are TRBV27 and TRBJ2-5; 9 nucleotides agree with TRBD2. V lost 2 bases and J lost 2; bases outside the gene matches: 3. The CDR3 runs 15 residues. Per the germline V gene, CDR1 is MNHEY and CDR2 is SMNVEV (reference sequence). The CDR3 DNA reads TGTGCCAGCAGTTTACTAGCGGGACAGCAAGAGACCCAGTACTTC. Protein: CASSLLAGQQETQYF.

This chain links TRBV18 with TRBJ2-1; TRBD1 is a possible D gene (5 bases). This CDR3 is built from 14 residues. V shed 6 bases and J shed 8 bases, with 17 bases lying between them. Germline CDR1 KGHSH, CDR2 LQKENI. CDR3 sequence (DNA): TGTGCCAGCTCTCACCCCCTCAGGGTGGATGAGCAGTTCTTC. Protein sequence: CASSHPLRVDEQFF. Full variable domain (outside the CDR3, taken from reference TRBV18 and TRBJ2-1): NAGVMQNPRHLVRRRGQEARLRCSPMKGHSHVYWYRQLPEEGLKFMVYLQKENIIDESGMPKERFSAEFPKEGPSILRIQQVVRGDSAAYFCASSHPLRVDEQFFGPGTRLTVL.

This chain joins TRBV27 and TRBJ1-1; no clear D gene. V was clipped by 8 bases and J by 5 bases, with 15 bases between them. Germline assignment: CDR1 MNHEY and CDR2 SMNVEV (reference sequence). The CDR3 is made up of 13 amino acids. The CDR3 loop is CASRHFGVTEAFF. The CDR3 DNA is TGTGCCAGCCGACACTTCGGTGTGACTGAAGCTTTCTTT.

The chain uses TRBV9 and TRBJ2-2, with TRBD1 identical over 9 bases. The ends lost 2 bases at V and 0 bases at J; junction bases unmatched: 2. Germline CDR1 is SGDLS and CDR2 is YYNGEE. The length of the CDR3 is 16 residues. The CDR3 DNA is TGTGCCAGCAGCGTCGGACAGGGGACGAACACCGGGGAGCTGTTTTTT. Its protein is CASSVGQGTNTGELFF.

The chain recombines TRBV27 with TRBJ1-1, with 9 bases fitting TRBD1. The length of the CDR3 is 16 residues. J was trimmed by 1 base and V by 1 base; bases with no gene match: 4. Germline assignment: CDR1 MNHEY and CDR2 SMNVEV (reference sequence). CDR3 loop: CASSLLPGQGNTEAFF. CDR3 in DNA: TGTGCCAGCAGTTTATTGCCGGGACAGGGGAACACTGAAGCTTTCTTT.

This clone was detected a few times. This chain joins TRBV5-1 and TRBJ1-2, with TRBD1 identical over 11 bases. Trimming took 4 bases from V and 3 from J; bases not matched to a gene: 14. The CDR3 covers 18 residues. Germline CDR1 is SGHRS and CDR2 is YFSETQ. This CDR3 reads CASSPTGTGGFTDYGYTF. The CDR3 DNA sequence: TGCGCCAGCAGCCCGACAGGGACAGGGGGTTTCACTGACTATGGCTACACCTTC. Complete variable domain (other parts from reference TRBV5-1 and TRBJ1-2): KAGVTQTPRYLIKTRGQQVTLSCSPISGHRSVSWYQQTPGQGLQFLFEYFSETQRNKGNFPGRFSGRQFSNSRSEMNVSTLELGDSALYLCASSPTGTGGFTDYGYTFGSGTRLTVV.

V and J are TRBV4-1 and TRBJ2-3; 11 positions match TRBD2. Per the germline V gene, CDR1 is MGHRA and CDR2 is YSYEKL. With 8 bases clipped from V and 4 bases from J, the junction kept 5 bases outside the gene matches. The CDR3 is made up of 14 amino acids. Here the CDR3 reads CASSIAGGPDTQYF. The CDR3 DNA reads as TGCGCCAGCTCCATAGCGGGGGGGCCAGATACGCAGTATTTT.

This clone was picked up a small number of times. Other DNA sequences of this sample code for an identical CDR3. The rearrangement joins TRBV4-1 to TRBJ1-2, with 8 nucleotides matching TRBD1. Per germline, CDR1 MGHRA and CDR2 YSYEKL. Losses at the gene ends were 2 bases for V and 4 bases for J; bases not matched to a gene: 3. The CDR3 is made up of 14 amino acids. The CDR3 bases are TGCGCCAGCAGCCAAACCGGGACAGGCTATGGCTACACCTTC. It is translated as CASSQTGTGYGYTF.

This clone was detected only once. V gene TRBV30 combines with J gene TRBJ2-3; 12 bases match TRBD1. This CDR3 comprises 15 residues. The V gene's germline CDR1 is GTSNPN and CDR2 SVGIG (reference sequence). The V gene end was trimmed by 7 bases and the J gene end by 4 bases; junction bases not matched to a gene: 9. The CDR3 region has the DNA TGTGCCTTATACCGGGACAGGGGGCGTCCAGATACGCAGTATTTT. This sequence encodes CALYRDRGRPDTQYF.

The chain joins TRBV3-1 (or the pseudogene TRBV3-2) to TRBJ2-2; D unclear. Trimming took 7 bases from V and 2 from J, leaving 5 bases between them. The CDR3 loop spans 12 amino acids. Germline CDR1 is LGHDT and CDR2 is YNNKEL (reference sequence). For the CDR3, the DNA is TGTGCCAGCAACTTCAACACCGGGGAGCTGTTTTTT. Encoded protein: CASNFNTGELFF.

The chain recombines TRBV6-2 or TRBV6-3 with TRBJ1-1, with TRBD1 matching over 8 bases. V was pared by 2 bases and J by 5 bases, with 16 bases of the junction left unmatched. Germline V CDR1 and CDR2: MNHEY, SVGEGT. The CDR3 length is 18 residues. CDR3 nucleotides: TGTGCCAGCAGTTACCCGTGGGCAGGGGGCAAGGTTAAGACTGAAGCTTTCTTT. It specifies CASSYPWAGGKVKTEAFF.

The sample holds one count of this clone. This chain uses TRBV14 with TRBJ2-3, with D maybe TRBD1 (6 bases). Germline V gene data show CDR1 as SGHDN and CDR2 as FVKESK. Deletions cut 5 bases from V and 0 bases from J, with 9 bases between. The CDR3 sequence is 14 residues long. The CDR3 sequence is CASSWGPSTDTQYF. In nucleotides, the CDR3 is TGTGCCAGCAGCTGGGGGCCTAGCACAGATACGCAGTATTTT.

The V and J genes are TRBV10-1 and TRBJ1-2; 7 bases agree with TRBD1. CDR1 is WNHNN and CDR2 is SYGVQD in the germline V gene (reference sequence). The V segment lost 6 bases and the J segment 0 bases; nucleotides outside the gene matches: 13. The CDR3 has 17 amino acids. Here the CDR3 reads CASRETTGVLANYGYTF. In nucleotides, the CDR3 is TGCGCCAGCAGGGAAACCACAGGGGTCTTAGCTAACTATGGCTACACCTTC.

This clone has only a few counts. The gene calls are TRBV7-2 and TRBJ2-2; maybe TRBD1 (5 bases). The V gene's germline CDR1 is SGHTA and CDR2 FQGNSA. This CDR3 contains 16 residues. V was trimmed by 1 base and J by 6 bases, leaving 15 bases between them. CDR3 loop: CASSLVRTLGAGELFF. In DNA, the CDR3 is TGTGCCAGCAGCTTAGTAAGGACATTAGGGGCCGGGGAGCTGTTTTTT. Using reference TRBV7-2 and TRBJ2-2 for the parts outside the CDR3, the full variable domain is GAGVSQSPSNKVTEKGKDVELRCDPISGHTALYWYRQSLGQGLEFLIYFQGNSAPDKSGLPSDRFSAERTGGSVSTLTIQRTQQEDSAVYLCASSLVRTLGAGELFFGEGSRLTVL.

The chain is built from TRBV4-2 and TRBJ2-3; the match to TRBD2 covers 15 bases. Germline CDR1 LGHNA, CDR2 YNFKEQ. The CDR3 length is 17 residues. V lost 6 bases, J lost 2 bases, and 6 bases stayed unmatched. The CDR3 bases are TGTGCCAGCAGTCGTGGGACTAGCGGGGGGCTCACAGATACGCAGTATTTT. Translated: CASSRGTSGGLTDTQYF.

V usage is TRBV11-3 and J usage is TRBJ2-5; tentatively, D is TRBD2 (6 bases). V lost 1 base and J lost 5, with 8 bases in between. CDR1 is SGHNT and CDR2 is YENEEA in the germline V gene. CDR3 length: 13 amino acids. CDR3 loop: CASSLVRGETQYF. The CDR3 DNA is TGTGCCAGCAGCTTAGTACGGGGGGAGACCCAGTACTTC.

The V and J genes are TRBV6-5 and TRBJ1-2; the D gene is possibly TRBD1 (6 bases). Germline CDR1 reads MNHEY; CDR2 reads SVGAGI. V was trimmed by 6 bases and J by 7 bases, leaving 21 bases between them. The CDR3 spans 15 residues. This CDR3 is CASSQEGVPRSGYTF. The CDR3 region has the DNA TGTGCCAGCAGCCAAGAGGGGGTCCCCCGTTCTGGCTACACCTTC.

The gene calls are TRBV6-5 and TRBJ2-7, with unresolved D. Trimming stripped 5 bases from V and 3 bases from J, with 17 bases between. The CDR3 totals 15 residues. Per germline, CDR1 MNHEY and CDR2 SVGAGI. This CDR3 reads CASSKSVGPFYEQYF. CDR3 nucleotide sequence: TGTGCCAGCAGTAAGTCCGTTGGGCCCTTCTACGAGCAGTACTTC.

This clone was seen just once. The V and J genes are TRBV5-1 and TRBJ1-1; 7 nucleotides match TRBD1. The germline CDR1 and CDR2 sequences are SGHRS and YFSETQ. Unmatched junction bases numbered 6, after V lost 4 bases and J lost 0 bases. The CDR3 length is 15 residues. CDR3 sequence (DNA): TGCGCCAGCAGCACCTGGACAGGACTGAACACTGAAGCTTTCTTT. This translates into CASSTWTGLNTEAFF.

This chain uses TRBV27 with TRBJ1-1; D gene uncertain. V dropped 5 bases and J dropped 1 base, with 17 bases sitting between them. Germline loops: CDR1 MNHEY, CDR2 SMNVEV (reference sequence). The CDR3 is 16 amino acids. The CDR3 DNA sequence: TGTGCCAGCAGTATACTTGACACGGGAAAGAACACTGAAGCTTTCTTT. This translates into CASSILDTGKNTEAFF.

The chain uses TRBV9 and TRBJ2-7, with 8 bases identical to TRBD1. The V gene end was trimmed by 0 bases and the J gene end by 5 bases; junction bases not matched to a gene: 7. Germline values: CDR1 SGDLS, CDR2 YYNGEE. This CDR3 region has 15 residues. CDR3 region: CASSVGQGLLHEQYF. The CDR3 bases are TGTGCCAGCAGCGTAGGACAGGGGCTACTCCACGAGCAGTACTTC.

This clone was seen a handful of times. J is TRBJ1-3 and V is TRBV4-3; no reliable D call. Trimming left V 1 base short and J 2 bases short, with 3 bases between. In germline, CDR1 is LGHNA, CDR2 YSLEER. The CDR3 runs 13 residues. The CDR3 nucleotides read TGCGCCAGCAGCCAAGGGCCTGGAAACACCATATATTTT. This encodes CASSQGPGNTIYF.

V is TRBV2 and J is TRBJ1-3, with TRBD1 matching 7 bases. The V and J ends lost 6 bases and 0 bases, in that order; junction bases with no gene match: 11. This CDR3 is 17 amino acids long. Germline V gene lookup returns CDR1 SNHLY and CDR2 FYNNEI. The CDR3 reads CASRPGQSLGSGNTIYF. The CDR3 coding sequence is TGTGCCAGCAGACCGGGACAGTCCTTAGGCTCTGGAAACACCATATATTTT.

Here the CDR3 DNA reads TGCGCCAGCAGCTCCGGAGGGGTGGCTCAAGGAGCTTTCTTT. It codes for CASSSGGVAQGAFF. The rearrangement uses TRBV4-1 and TRBJ1-1; D perhaps matches TRBD1 (5 bases). Germline loops: CDR1 MGHRA, CDR2 YSYEKL. The CDR3 is made up of 14 amino acids. V gave up 5 bases and J gave up 10 bases, with 20 bases separating them.

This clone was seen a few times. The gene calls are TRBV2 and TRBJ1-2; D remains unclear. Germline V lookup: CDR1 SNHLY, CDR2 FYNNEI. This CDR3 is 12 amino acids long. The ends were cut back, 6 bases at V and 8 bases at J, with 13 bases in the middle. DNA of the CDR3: TGTGCCAGCAGACGAGCTGGGAGAGGCTACACCTTC. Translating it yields CASRRAGRGYTF.

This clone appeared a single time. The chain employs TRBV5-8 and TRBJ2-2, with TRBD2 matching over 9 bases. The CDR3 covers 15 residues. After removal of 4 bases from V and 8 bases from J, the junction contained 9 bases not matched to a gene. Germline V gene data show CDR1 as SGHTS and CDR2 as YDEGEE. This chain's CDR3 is CASSAGGRAAGELFF. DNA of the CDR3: TGTGCCAGCAGCGCGGGGGGGCGCGCGGCGGGGGAGCTGTTTTTT. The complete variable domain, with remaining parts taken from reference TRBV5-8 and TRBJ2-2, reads EAGVTQSPTHLIKTRGQQATLRCSPISGHTSVYWYQQALGLGLQFLLWYDEGEERNRGNFPPRFSGRQFPNYSSELNVNALELEDSALYLCASSAGGRAAGELFFGEGSRLTVL.

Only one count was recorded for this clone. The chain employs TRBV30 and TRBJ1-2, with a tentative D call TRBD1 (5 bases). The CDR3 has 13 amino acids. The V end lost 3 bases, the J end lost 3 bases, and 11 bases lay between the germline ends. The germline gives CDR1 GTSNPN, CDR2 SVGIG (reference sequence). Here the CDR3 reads CAWRGGADYGYTF. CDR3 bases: TGTGCCTGGAGGGGGGGAGCTGACTATGGCTACACCTTC.

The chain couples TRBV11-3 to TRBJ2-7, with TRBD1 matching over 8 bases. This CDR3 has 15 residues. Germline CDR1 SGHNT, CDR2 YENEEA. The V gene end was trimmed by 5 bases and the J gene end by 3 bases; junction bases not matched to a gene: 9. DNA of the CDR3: TGTGCCAGCAGCCGCGGACAGGGAAGACACTACGAGCAGTACTTC. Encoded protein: CASSRGQGRHYEQYF.

The DNA for the CDR3 is TGTGCCAGCAGCCCAAGGACTGATCACACCGGGGAGCTGTTTTTT. Its translation: CASSPRTDHTGELFF. The rearrangement links TRBV7-3 to TRBJ2-2, with a weak D call TRBD2 (5 bases). Trimming pared 5 bases from V and 3 bases from J, leaving 13 bases between. The V gene's germline CDR1 is SGHTA and CDR2 FQGTGA. The CDR3 loop spans 15 amino acids. The full variable domain, in which reference TRBV7-3 and TRBJ2-2 provide the parts outside the CDR3, is GAGVSQTPSNKVTEKGKYVELRCDPISGHTALYWYRQSLGQGPEFLIYFQGTGAADDSGLPNDRFFAVRPEGSVSTLKIQRTERGDSAVYLCASSPRTDHTGELFFGEGSRLTVL.

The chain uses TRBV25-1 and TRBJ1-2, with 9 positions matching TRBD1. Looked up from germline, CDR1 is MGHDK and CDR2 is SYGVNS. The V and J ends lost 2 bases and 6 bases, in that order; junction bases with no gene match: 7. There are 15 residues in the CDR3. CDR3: CASSEPGTGYHGYTF. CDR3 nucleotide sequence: TGTGCCAGCAGTGAACCCGGGACAGGGTATCATGGCTACACCTTC.